This passage covers 17 T cell receptor beta chains from one sample sequenced in a study of T cell clones after liver transplantation. Method: immunoSEQ multiplex PCR; TCRdb's copy keeps in-frame clones and lacks some. Of approximately 70,000 clones detected, less than 90% appear once; the ten largest clones hold more than 2%. Sequenced material: CD4+ T cells from blood, taken around 50 months after liver transplant. Source of these receptors: a human patient who received a liver transplant. A subset of T cells may come from the graft donor.

V and J are TRBV30 and TRBJ1-2; TRBD1 matches at 8 bases. V lost 2 bases to trimming and J lost 7 bases; unmatched junction nucleotides: 9. Per germline, CDR1 GTSNPN and CDR2 SVGIG (reference sequence). The CDR3 has 14 residues. CDR3 nucleotide sequence: TGTGCCTGGAGTCAAATCAGGGGGCGTAGTGGCTACACCTTC. Encoded protein: CAWSQIRGRSGYTF.

The rearrangement uses TRBV7-2 and TRBJ2-1; D is undetermined. V dropped 5 bases and J dropped 8 bases, with 13 bases sitting between them. The CDR3 sequence is 13 residues long. Germline V gene sequence: CDR1 SGHTA, CDR2 FQGNSA. CDR3: CASSPRGVHEQFF. CDR3 DNA: TGTGCCAGCAGCCCCAGAGGTGTCCATGAGCAGTTCTTC.

This clone was found once. The rearrangement joins TRBV12-5 to TRBJ1-6; 8 positions agree with TRBD1. CDR1 and CDR2 from the germline V gene are LGHNT and FRNRAP. J was trimmed by 6 bases and V by 6 bases; bases with no gene match: 4. The CDR3 loop spans 14 amino acids. The CDR3 spells CASGPGQVNSPLHF. DNA for the CDR3: TGTGCTAGTGGGCCGGGACAGGTTAATTCACCCCTCCACTTT.

V and J are TRBV28 and TRBJ2-5, with D hard to call. The V gene lost 5 bases and the J gene lost 4 bases, with 17 bases spanning the gap. This CDR3 comprises 15 residues. Germline V CDR1 and CDR2: MDHEN, SYDVKM. The CDR3, as DNA: TGTGCCAGCAGTAGTGTCGTCCCGGGCCGAGAGACCCAGTACTTC. Its protein product is CASSSVVPGRETQYF.

The CDR3 loop is CASSPGQGARGEQYF. The CDR3 DNA is TGTGCCAGCTCACCGGGACAGGGGGCTAGGGGCGAGCAGTACTTC. The chain carries TRBV18 and TRBJ2-7; 12 positions agree with TRBD1. The CDR3 has 15 amino acids. After removal of 3 bases from V and 6 bases from J, the junction contained 6 bases not matched to a gene. Germline V gene data show CDR1 as KGHSH and CDR2 as LQKENI.

The chain combines TRBV4-3 with TRBJ2-2; TRBD2 is a possible D gene (5 bases). V was cut by 1 base and J by 5 bases, with 17 bases left in between. The CDR3 extends over 17 amino acids. Germline V gene lookup returns CDR1 LGHNA and CDR2 YSLEER. The CDR3 DNA reads as TGCGCCAGCAGCCAAGGGGCTGGGAGCCTTAGGACCGGGGAGCTGTTTTTT. It is translated as CASSQGAGSLRTGELFF.

The chain recombines TRBV6-5 with TRBJ2-3; 7 nucleotides agree with TRBD1. Losses at the gene ends were 7 bases for V and 3 bases for J; bases not matched to a gene: 4. Germline CDR1 is MNHEY and CDR2 is SVGAGI. CDR3 length: 13 residues. CDR3 DNA: TGTGCCAGCAAAGGGGGCGGTACAGATACGCAGTATTTT. It yields the protein CASKGGGTDTQYF.

This chain joins TRBV9 and TRBJ1-4; 9 bases fit TRBD1. Germline assignment: CDR1 SGDLS and CDR2 YYNGEE. The CDR3 has 15 amino acids. The V segment lost 0 bases and the J segment 10 bases; nucleotides outside the gene matches: 7. CDR3 nucleotides: TGTGCCAGCAGCGTAGAGGGACAGGGAGGGCGAAAACTGTTTTTT. As protein: CASSVEGQGGRKLFF.

This clone has just a few counts. V is TRBV5-4 and J is TRBJ2-7; 7 bases match TRBD1. Germline-derived CDR1 and CDR2 are SGHNT and YYREEE (reference sequence). CDR3 length: 14 amino acids. Trimming took 4 bases from V and 6 from J; bases not matched to a gene: 10. CDR3 region: CASSDIGTDREQYF. The DNA for the CDR3 is TGTGCCAGCAGCGATATCGGGACAGACCGCGAGCAGTACTTC. Complete variable domain (other parts from reference TRBV5-4 and TRBJ2-7): ETGVTQSPTHLIKTRGQQVTLRCSSQSGHNTVSWYQQALGQGPQFIFQYYREEENGRGNFPPRFSGLQFPNYSSELNVNALELDDSALYLCASSDIGTDREQYFGPGTRLTVT.

The chain is built from TRBV7-7 and TRBJ2-5; 9 positions match TRBD1. The V gene's germline CDR1 is SSHAT and CDR2 FNYEAQ (reference sequence). CDR3 length equals 14 residues. J lost 7 bases, V lost 0 bases, and 3 bases had no gene match. The CDR3 DNA is TGTGCCAGCAGCTTAGCCGGACAGGGGATGACCCAGTACTTC. Residues: CASSLAGQGMTQYF.

The chain uses TRBV28 and TRBJ2-1; weak D call: TRBD2 (7 bases). Trimming shortened V by 5 bases and J by 12 bases, and 17 bases separated the two germline ends. Germline values: CDR1 MDHEN, CDR2 SYDVKM. There are 13 residues in the CDR3. The CDR3 is CASSTLGGTPQFF. The CDR3 nucleotides are TGTGCCAGCAGTACCTTGGGGGGGACACCGCAGTTCTTC.

This clone was recorded once. V usage is TRBV5-5 and J usage is TRBJ2-7; D possibly uses TRBD1 or TRBD2 (5 bases each). V gave up 2 bases and J gave up 2 bases, with 11 bases separating them. In germline, CDR1 is SGHKS, CDR2 YYEKEE (reference sequence). The CDR3 runs 14 residues. CDR3 sequence: CASSFSRGAYEQYF. The CDR3 DNA follows: TGTGCCAGCAGCTTCTCCCGGGGCGCCTACGAGCAGTACTTC. Based on the CDR3 plus reference TRBV5-5 and TRBJ2-7, the full variable domain is DAGVTQSPTHLIKTRGQQVTLRCSPISGHKSVSWYQQVLGQGPQFIFQYYEKEERGRGNFPDRFSARQFPNYSSELNVNALLLGDSALYLCASSFSRGAYEQYFGPGTRLTVT.

CDR3 region: CASSYSEGVELFF. Here the CDR3 DNA reads TGTGCCAGCAGTTACAGCGAGGGTGTGGAGCTGTTTTTT. The chain uses TRBV6-6 and TRBJ2-2; D may be TRBD2 (5 bases). Germline V gene lookup returns CDR1 MNHNY and CDR2 SVGAGI (reference sequence). The CDR3 loop spans 13 amino acids. V was cut by 2 bases and J by 10 bases, with 11 bases left in between.

This clone was counted a few times. This chain connects TRBV7-9 to TRBJ1-5; D is ambiguous. Germline CDR1 SEHNR, CDR2 FQNEAQ (reference sequence). The V end was cut by 3 bases, the J end by 3 bases, with 12 bases between. This CDR3 is 15 amino acids long. CDR3 sequence reads: CASSFATGANQPQHF. The CDR3 region has the DNA TGTGCCAGCAGCTTCGCAACGGGCGCCAATCAGCCCCAGCATTTT.

The CDR3 coding sequence is TGTGCCAGCAGCTTAGGGGCAGGGAACACCGGGGAGCTGTTTTTT. This encodes CASSLGAGNTGELFF. V gene TRBV7-9 combines with J gene TRBJ2-2; D is unresolved. Trimming took off 1 base at V and 1 base at J, with 7 bases between the two ends. Germline loops: CDR1 SEHNR, CDR2 FQNEAQ (reference sequence). The CDR3 covers 15 residues.

The chain recombines TRBV19 with TRBJ2-7; 8 nucleotides line up with TRBD1. Germline values: CDR1 LNHDA, CDR2 SQIVND (reference sequence). Trimming at V came to 6 bases and at J to 5 bases, leaving 9 bases not matched to a gene. The CDR3 runs to 14 residues. Here the CDR3 reads CASRETGAGDEQYF. The CDR3 nucleotides read TGTGCCAGTAGGGAGACAGGGGCCGGGGACGAGCAGTACTTC.

The V and J genes are TRBV7-3 and TRBJ1-4, with 7 bases lining up with TRBD1. CDR1 SGHTA and CDR2 FQGTGA come from the germline V gene. J was trimmed by 0 bases and V by 2 bases; bases with no gene match: 3. CDR3 length equals 16 residues. CDR3 nucleotide sequence: TGTGCCAGCAGCTTACCAGGGGGGACAACTAATGAAAAACTGTTTTTT. Translation: CASSLPGGTTNEKLFF.